Listed below are T cell receptor beta chains from one sample, sequenced in a study of blood T cell repertoires in COVID-19. Measured with immunoSEQ multiplex PCR; TCRdb has only the in-frame clones, and not every one. The data contain roughly 87,000 clones, around three quarters of them singletons. The sample comprised peripheral blood. These receptors all come from a woman between 50 and 59 years old with acute or convalescent COVID-19. The CDR3 runs from the conserved cysteine through the conserved F or W. The D gene is left open where the match is weak. Not all rows give a size; the values are once, few, many and, for expanded clones, a class.

D gene	J gene	clone size	V gene	CDR3 protein	CDR3 DNA
TRBD1	TRBJ1-2	-	TRBV7-2	CASSFAGQVYGYTF	TGTGCCAGCAGCTTTGCGGGACAGGTCTATGGCTACACCTTC
-	TRBJ2-5	-	TRBV5-1	CASSLRQQETQYF	TGCGCCAGCAGCTTACGACAGCAAGAGACCCAGTACTTC
TRBD1	TRBJ2-7	-	TRBV6-2/TRBV6-3	CASTPRYGQDFSYEQYF	TGTGCCAGCACCCCCCGGTATGGACAGGATTTCTCCTACGAGCAGTACTTC
TRBD1	TRBJ1-5	medium-sized	TRBV7-8	CASSLALQGEYSNQPQHF	TGTGCCAGCAGCTTAGCACTACAGGGGGAATATAGCAATCAGCCCCAGCATTTT
TRBD1	TRBJ2-7	-	TRBV24-1	CATSDRQGYEQYF	TGTGCCACCAGTGATCGACAGGGCTACGAGCAGTACTTC
TRBD1	TRBJ1-2	-	TRBV3-1/TRBV3-2	CASSQVGGVGGYTF	TGTGCCAGCAGCCAAGTAGGGGGCGTTGGGGGCTACACCTTC
TRBD2	TRBJ2-7	-	TRBV5-1	CASSLGRASGSYEQYF	TGCGCCAGCAGCTTGGGGAGAGCTAGCGGCTCCTACGAGCAGTACTTC
TRBD2	TRBJ2-5	once	TRBV28	CATRETGTSRQETQYF	TGTGCTACCAGAGAAACCGGGACTAGCAGACAAGAGACCCAGTACTTC
-	TRBJ2-2	-	TRBV28	CASSLSSGVKNTGELFF	TGTGCCAGCAGTTTATCCTCCGGGGTAAAGAACACCGGGGAGCTGTTTTTT
-	TRBJ1-2	few	TRBV19	CASTRGGYYGYTF	TGTGCCAGTACCCGCGGGGGGTACTATGGCTACACCTTC
TRBD1	TRBJ2-5	once	TRBV5-8	CASSAGQGYSETQYF	TGTGCCAGCAGCGCGGGACAGGGGTATTCAGAGACCCAGTACTTC
TRBD1	TRBJ1-4	-	TRBV19	CASSPSGTGDEKLFF	TGTGCCAGTAGTCCCTCCGGGACAGGGGACGAAAAACTGTTTTTT
TRBD1	TRBJ1-2	-	TRBV5-5	CASNLGGSDGYTF	TGTGCCAGCAACCTAGGGGGCTCGGATGGCTACACCTTC
-	TRBJ2-1	few	TRBV6-5	CASSYSQGGEQFF	TGTGCCAGCAGTTACTCGCAGGGAGGTGAGCAGTTCTTC
-	TRBJ1-1	-	TRBV19	CASSLGDFMNTEAFF	TGTGCCAGTAGTCTAGGAGATTTTATGAACACTGAAGCTTTCTTT
-	TRBJ1-2	few	TRBV7-2	CASSPRLIGYGYTF	TGTGCCAGCAGCCCGCGACTGATCGGCTATGGCTACACCTTC
-	TRBJ1-3	-	TRBV18	CASSLVAVTPGQENTIYF	TGTGCCAGCTCATTAGTCGCTGTTACCCCGGGACAAGAAAACACCATATATTTT
-	TRBJ1-3	-	TRBV6-5	CASSFPGMSGNTIYF	TGTGCCAGCAGTTTCCCAGGCATGTCTGGAAACACCATATATTTT
TRBD1	TRBJ1-2	many	TRBV6-5	CASRPGQGEGYTF	TGTGCCAGCAGACCCGGACAGGGGGAGGGCTACACCTTC
-	TRBJ1-5	few	TRBV30	CAWSVRGGGNQPQHF	TGTGCCTGGAGTGTTAGGGGAGGGGGCAATCAGCCCCAGCATTTT
-	TRBJ2-7	-	TRBV7-2	CASSLEGGETYEQYF	TGTGCCAGCAGCTTAGAGGGCGGGGAAACCTACGAGCAGTACTTC
-	TRBJ1-1	-	TRBV9	CASSAPTGNTEAFF	TGTGCCAGCAGCGCCCCAACAGGAAACACTGAAGCTTTCTTT
-	TRBJ1-1	-	TRBV14	CASSLQINTEAFF	TGTGCCAGCAGCCTACAGATTAACACTGAAGCTTTCTTT
-	TRBJ2-7	-	TRBV27	CASSLNRGFPYEQYF	TGTGCCAGCAGCCTGAATCGGGGGTTTCCCTACGAGCAGTACTTC
-	TRBJ1-1	-	TRBV6-5	CASSSQTVEAFF	TGTGCCAGCTCCTCCCAGACAGTTGAGGCTTTCTTT
-	TRBJ1-5	-	TRBV4-1	CASSHPGGRYSNQPQHF	TGCGCCAGCAGCCACCCGGGGGGGAGGTATAGCAATCAGCCCCAGCATTTT
-	TRBJ1-1	-	TRBV19	CASTQEGGTEAFF	TGTGCCAGTACACAGGAGGGTGGTACTGAAGCTTTCTTT
TRBD2	TRBJ2-7	-	TRBV6-5	CASSSPGTSYEQYF	TGTGCCAGCAGCTCTCCCGGGACTAGCTACGAGCAGTACTTC
-	TRBJ2-1	-	TRBV7-6	CASSLVQGSSYNEQFF	TGTGCCAGCAGCTTGGTACAGGGAAGCTCCTACAATGAGCAGTTCTTC
-	TRBJ1-3	-	TRBV18	CASSPLLASGYSGNTIYF	TGTGCCAGCTCACCACTCCTAGCCAGCGGATACTCTGGAAACACCATATATTTT
TRBD1	TRBJ1-1	-	TRBV10-3	CAISESNRGGTEAFF	TGTGCCATCAGTGAGTCGAACAGGGGAGGCACTGAAGCTTTCTTT
TRBD1	TRBJ1-2	once	TRBV18	CASSPMGQGDGYTF	TGTGCCAGCTCACCCATGGGACAGGGAGATGGCTACACCTTC
TRBD1	TRBJ1-5	once	TRBV5-6	CASSRTGATQPQHF	TGTGCCAGCAGCCGGACAGGGGCCACCCAGCCCCAGCATTTT
-	TRBJ2-7	-	TRBV30	CACDMPYEQYF	TGTGCCTGCGACATGCCCTACGAGCAGTACTTC
TRBD2	TRBJ2-3	-	TRBV5-1	CASSLPLAGTSTDTQYF	TGCGCCAGCAGCTTGCCTTTAGCGGGAACTAGCACAGATACGCAGTATTTT
TRBD1	TRBJ1-2	-	TRBV19	CASNRPGQGIYGYTF	TGTGCCAGTAATAGACCGGGACAGGGGATCTATGGCTACACCTTC
-	TRBJ2-7	-	TRBV5-1	CASSVGRGTVYEQYF	TGCGCCAGCAGCGTAGGGAGAGGGACTGTCTACGAGCAGTACTTC
TRBD1	TRBJ1-6	-	TRBV5-1	CASSLDRGQNSPLHF	TGCGCCAGCAGCTTGGATAGGGGACAGAATTCACCCCTCCACTTT
-	TRBJ2-1	few	TRBV9	CASSVGSSSYNEQFF	TGTGCCAGCAGCGTAGGGTCCAGCTCCTACAATGAGCAGTTCTTC
TRBD1	TRBJ1-1	-	TRBV11-2	CASSDRVTEAFF	TGTGCCAGCAGCGACAGGGTTACTGAAGCTTTCTTT
-	TRBJ1-3	-	TRBV9	CASSAPGSGNTIYF	TGTGCCAGCAGCGCCCCGGGCTCTGGAAACACCATATATTTT
-	TRBJ2-7	-	TRBV5-1	CASRLDWGEQYF	TGCGCCAGCAGACTGGACTGGGGCGAGCAGTACTTC
-	TRBJ2-7	-	TRBV25-1	CASSGGGHEQYF	TGTGCCAGCAGCGGAGGGGGCCACGAGCAGTACTTC
-	TRBJ2-7	-	TRBV3-1/TRBV3-2	CASSQDPGGGFSYEQYF	TGTGCCAGCAGCCAAGATCCCGGGGGAGGCTTCTCCTACGAGCAGTACTTC
TRBD1	TRBJ1-1	-	TRBV29-1	CSVGDRGEAFF	TGCAGCGTTGGGGACAGGGGTGAAGCTTTCTTT
TRBD1	TRBJ1-1	-	TRBV15	CATSGDRAYTEAFF	TGTGCCACCAGCGGCGACAGGGCGTACACTGAAGCTTTCTTT
TRBD2	TRBJ2-2	few	TRBV7-6	CASSPGLENTGELFF	TGTGCCAGCAGCCCGGGACTAGAGAACACCGGGGAGCTGTTTTTT
TRBD1	TRBJ2-2	-	TRBV3-1/TRBV3-2	CASSQGQGNTGELFF	TGTGCCAGCAGCCAAGGACAGGGAAACACCGGGGAGCTGTTTTTT